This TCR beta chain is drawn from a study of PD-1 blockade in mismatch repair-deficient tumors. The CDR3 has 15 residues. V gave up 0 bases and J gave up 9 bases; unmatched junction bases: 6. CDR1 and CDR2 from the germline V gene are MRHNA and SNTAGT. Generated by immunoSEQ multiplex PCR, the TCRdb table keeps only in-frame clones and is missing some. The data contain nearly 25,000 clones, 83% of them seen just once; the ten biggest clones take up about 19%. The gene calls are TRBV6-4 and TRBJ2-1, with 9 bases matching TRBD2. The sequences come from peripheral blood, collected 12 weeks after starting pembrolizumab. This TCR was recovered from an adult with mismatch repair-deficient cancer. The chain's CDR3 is CASSDSAGGPGEQFF. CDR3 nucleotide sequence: TGTGCCAGCAGTGACTCTGCGGGAGGGCCGGGTGAGCAGTTCTTC.